This is a list of T cell receptor beta chains from one sample in a study of cytomegalovirus exposure and HLA in healthy donors. Profiled with immunoSEQ multiplex PCR; TCRdb holds only in-frame clones, not every one. The sample consists of 120,000 or so clones, roughly 80% of them appearing once. Sequencing was done on a sample of PBMCs. The receptors were gathered from a man aged 55 to 70 in good health and CMV-seropositive. Each CDR3 is given with its conserved first and last residue. A D gene is named only where the DNA matches it firmly. Size tells how often a clone was seen (once, few, many) or the class of an expanded clone, and some rows leave it out.

V gene	clone size	J gene	D gene	CDR3 protein	CDR3 DNA
TRBV5-8	-	TRBJ1-1	TRBD1	CASSLATGGSTEAFF	TGTGCCAGCAGCTTGGCTACAGGGGGTAGCACTGAAGCTTTCTTT
TRBV28	few	TRBJ2-7	TRBD1	CASSPPGQGSYEQYF	TGTGCCAGCAGTCCCCCGGGACAGGGCTCCTACGAGCAGTACTTC
TRBV5-1	-	TRBJ2-1	TRBD2	CASSLEGGSNEQFF	TGCGCCAGCAGCTTGGAGGGAGGGTCGAATGAGCAGTTCTTC
TRBV18	-	TRBJ1-1	TRBD1	CASRGQVNTEAFF	TGTGCCAGCCGGGGACAGGTGAACACTGAAGCTTTCTTT
TRBV11-3	many	TRBJ1-4	-	CASSPDGYNEKLFF	TGTGCCAGCAGCCCCGACGGGTATAATGAAAAACTGTTTTTT
TRBV5-6	once	TRBJ2-1	TRBD1	CASSSTGAQSYNEQFF	TGTGCCAGCAGCTCAACAGGGGCTCAATCCTACAATGAGCAGTTCTTC
TRBV6-5	-	TRBJ2-5	-	CASRNRPPPGLTQYF	TGTGCCAGCAGAAACCGGCCTCCGCCCGGGTTGACCCAGTACTTC
TRBV29-1	-	TRBJ2-7	-	CSVYQGTYEQYF	TGCAGCGTTTATCAGGGGACCTACGAGCAGTACTTC
TRBV7-3	once	TRBJ1-1	TRBD1	CASSSGQGVQNTEAFF	TGTGCCAGCAGCTCGGGACAGGGGGTCCAGAACACTGAAGCTTTCTTT
TRBV18	-	TRBJ1-1	TRBD1	CASSPRTGWDTEAFF	TGTGCCAGCTCACCGAGGACAGGATGGGACACTGAAGCTTTCTTT
TRBV19	few	TRBJ2-2	TRBD1	CASRSRQGKNTGELFF	TGTGCCAGTAGGTCAAGACAGGGAAAGAACACCGGGGAGCTGTTTTTT
TRBV7-9	-	TRBJ1-2	-	CASSLRGSPGYTF	TGTGCCAGCAGCTTACGAGGGTCTCCTGGCTACACCTTC
TRBV5-1	-	TRBJ2-1	-	CASSFGQLGWDEQFF	TGCGCCAGCAGCTTCGGACAGTTAGGGTGGGATGAGCAGTTCTTC
TRBV5-4	few	TRBJ1-4	TRBD1	CASSPSPPTGSATNEKLFF	TGTGCCAGCAGCCCCAGCCCGCCGACAGGGTCTGCAACTAATGAAAAACTGTTTTTT